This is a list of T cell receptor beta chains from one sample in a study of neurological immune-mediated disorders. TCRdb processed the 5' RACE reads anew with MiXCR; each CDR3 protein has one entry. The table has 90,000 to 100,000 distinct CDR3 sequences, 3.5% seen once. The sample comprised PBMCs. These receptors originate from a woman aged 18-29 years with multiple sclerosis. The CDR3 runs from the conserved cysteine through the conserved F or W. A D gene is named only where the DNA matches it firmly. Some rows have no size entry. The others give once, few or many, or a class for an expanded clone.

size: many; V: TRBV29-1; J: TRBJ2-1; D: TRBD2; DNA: TGCAGCGTTGAAGATCATGGCGGGGCTAGCGGGGGAAATGAGCAGTTCTTC; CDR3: CSVEDHGGASGGNEQFF
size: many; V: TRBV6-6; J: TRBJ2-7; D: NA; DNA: TGTGCCAGCAGTTACTCGACTCTTTACGAGCAGTACTTC; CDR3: CASSYSTLYEQYF
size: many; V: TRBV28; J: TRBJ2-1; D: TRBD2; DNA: TGTGCCAGCAGCACGTCGGTAGCGGGAGGGGTAATAGCCTACAATGAGCAGTTCTTC; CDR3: CASSTSVAGGVIAYNEQFF
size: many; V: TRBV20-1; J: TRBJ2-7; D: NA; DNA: TGCAGTGCTAGAGTGCCCCGGCTTGGATCCTACGAGCAGTACTTC; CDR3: CSARVPRLGSYEQYF
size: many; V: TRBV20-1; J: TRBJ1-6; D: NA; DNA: TGCAGTGCTAGCCCAGGGAATAATTCACCCCTCCACTTT; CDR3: CSASPGNNSPLHF
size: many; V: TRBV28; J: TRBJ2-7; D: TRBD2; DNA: TGTGCCAGCCAAGCCACGATAGGGGGGCGGGGGGCCGAGCAGTACTTC; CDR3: CASQATIGGRGAEQYF
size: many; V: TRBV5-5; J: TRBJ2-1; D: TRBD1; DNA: TGTGCCAGCAGCTTAGATACAGGGGCCCCTTCGGGTGAGCAGTTCTTC; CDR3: CASSLDTGAPSGEQFF
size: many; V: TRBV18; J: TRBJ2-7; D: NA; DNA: TGTGCCAGCTCACTCAAAAAGGACGGAACCTACGAGCAGTACTTC; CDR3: CASSLKKDGTYEQYF
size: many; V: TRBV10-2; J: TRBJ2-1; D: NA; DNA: TGCGCCAGCAGACATTCGGGGGACAATGAGCAGTTCTTC; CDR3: CASRHSGDNEQFF
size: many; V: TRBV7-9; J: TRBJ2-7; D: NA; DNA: TGTGCCAGCAGCGAGACAGGCAACCGCGTCGGCTCCTACGAGCAGTACTTC; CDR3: CASSETGNRVGSYEQYF
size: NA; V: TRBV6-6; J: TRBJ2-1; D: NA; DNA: TGTGCCAGCAGAGCTCCCCCCCCGGGTACCAATGAGCAGTTCTTC; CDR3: CASRAPPPGTNEQFF
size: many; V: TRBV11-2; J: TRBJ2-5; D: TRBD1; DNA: TGTGCCAGCAGTCGTACGACAGGGTACCAAGAGACCCAGTACTTC; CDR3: CASSRTTGYQETQYF
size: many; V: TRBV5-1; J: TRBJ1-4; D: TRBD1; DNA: TGCGCCAGCAGCCCTGAGGGACAGGGGGCTGAAAAACTGTTTTTT; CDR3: CASSPEGQGAEKLFF
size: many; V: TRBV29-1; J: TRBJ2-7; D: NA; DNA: TGCAGCGTGGACAGTCTTGGCGACGAGCAGTACTTC; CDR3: CSVDSLGDEQYF
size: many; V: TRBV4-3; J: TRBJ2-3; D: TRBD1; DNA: TGCGCCAGCAGCCCCACTTCTGCGGACAGGGGTAGCACAGATACGCAGTATTTT; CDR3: CASSPTSADRGSTDTQYF
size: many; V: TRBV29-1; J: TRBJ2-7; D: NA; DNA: TGCAGCGTTGAAAAGGTCCGGGGCCACGAGCAGTACTTC; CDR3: CSVEKVRGHEQYF
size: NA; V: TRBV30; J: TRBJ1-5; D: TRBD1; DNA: TGTGCCTGGAGTGCTGGGACAGCTAGCAATCAGCCCCAGCATTTT; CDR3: CAWSAGTASNQPQHF
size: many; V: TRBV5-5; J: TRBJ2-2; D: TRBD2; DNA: TGTGCCAGCAGCCCCCCCTCCCCGGCTCTAGCGGGGTCCACCGGGGAGCTGTTTTTT; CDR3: CASSPPSPALAGSTGELFF
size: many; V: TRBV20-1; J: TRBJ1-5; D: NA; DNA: TGCAGTGCTAGTGTCGAGGTCACCGGGCCCCAGCATTTT; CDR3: CSASVEVTGPQHF